These 32 T cell receptor beta chains originate from one sample sequenced in a study of identical twins. TCRdb fed the 5' RACE reads into MiXCR, producing one record per CDR3 protein. Found here are approximately 210,000 distinct CDR3 sequences, less than 9.5% of them singletons; the top ten hold 5% to 6.5%. The sample was memory (CD45RO+) T cells sorted from blood. These receptor sequences come from a woman aged 18 to 35 in good health.

The CDR3 DNA reads TGCGCCAGCACCCCGGGGACTACCCAAGAGACCCAGTACTTC. Protein: CASTPGTTQETQYF. This rearrangement joins TRBV5-1 to TRBJ2-5, with TRBD2 matching over 7 bases. The germline gives CDR1 SGHRS, CDR2 YFSETQ. V trimming: 6 bases; J trimming: 1 base; junction bases outside the gene matches: 6. The CDR3 runs 14 residues.

This clonotype was seen repeatedly, ten times or more. The gene calls are TRBV11-2 and TRBJ2-3, with a tentative D call TRBD1 (6 bases). CDR1 is SGHAT and CDR2 is FQNNGV in the germline V gene. V was cut by 5 bases and J by 1 base, with 13 bases left in between. This CDR3 contains 15 residues. CDR3 DNA: TGTGCCAGCAGCCCAGGACAGACCCGCACAGATACGCAGTATTTT. Protein sequence: CASSPGQTRTDTQYF.

This clonotype appeared a few times. One end of the junction varies from germline; a read error may be responsible. The J gene is TRBJ2-3, the V gene TRBV10-3; no definite D call. This CDR3 is 13 amino acids long. Looked up from germline, CDR1 is ENHRY and CDR2 is SYGVKD. CDR3 in amino acids: CAISDPGTDTQYF. The CDR3 DNA sequence: TGCGCCATCAGTGATCCGGGCACAGATACGCAGTATTTT.

This clonotype was detected only a few times. The chain joins TRBV24-1 to TRBJ2-2; D gene uncertain. Per the germline V gene, CDR1 is KGHDR and CDR2 is SFDVKD. This CDR3 has 15 residues. Trimming left V 6 bases short and J 0 bases short, with 10 bases between. The chain's CDR3 is CATSSRTANTGELFF. The CDR3 DNA reads TGTGCCACCAGTAGCCGGACGGCGAACACCGGGGAGCTGTTTTTT.

The chain uses TRBV20-1 and TRBJ2-2; D tentatively fits TRBD1 or TRBD2 (5 bases each). The V end was cut by 4 bases, the J end by 6 bases, with 12 bases between. CDR1 is DFQATT, CDR2 SNEGSKA, per germline (reference sequence). The length of the CDR3 is 13 residues. The CDR3 DNA sequence: TGCAGTGCTACCGACCAGGGAGCCGGGGAGCTGTTTTTT. It translates to CSATDQGAGELFF.

The chain has TRBV7-2 and TRBJ1-4, with 10 bases fitting TRBD1. V shed 5 bases and J 6 bases; nucleotides not matched to a gene: 3. CDR3 length: 14 residues. Germline-derived CDR1 and CDR2 are SGHTA and FQGNSA. CDR3 sequence reads: CASSRQGADEKLFF. The CDR3, as DNA: TGTGCCAGCAGCCGACAGGGGGCGGATGAAAAACTGTTTTTT.

CDR3 in amino acids: CSASHAGSGLYALHF. The CDR3 DNA reads TGCAGTGCTAGCCACGCGGGCAGTGGGTTATATGCCCTCCACTTT. This chain joins TRBV20-1 and TRBJ1-6; D remains ambiguous. The CDR3 is 15 residues long. V dropped 3 bases and J dropped 14 bases, with 23 bases sitting between them. Per the germline V gene, CDR1 is DFQATT and CDR2 is SNEGSKA (reference sequence).

This clonotype was detected a few times. The chain is built from TRBV27 and TRBJ2-3; possibly TRBD1 or TRBD2 for D (5 bases each). Between the trimmed V and J ends, which lost 5 bases and 4 bases, there was a span of 10 bases. CDR3 length equals 13 residues. The germline CDR1 and CDR2 sequences are MNHEY and SMNVEV (reference sequence). CDR3 sequence: CASSEGRADTQYF. The CDR3 bases are TGTGCCAGCAGTGAGGGGCGGGCAGATACGCAGTATTTT.

Only a few counts were recorded for this clonotype. This chain uses TRBV4-3 with TRBJ1-1; 7 nucleotides line up with TRBD1. Germline trimming cut 2 bases from V and 4 bases from J; bases unmatched to any gene: 4. There are 14 residues in the CDR3. The V gene's germline CDR1 is LGHNA and CDR2 YSLEER. The CDR3 DNA sequence: TGCGCCAGCAGCCAACGACCAGGGGGCACTGAAGCTTTCTTT. This translates into CASSQRPGGTEAFF.

The V gene is TRBV12-3 or TRBV12-4, the J gene TRBJ2-1, with 9 positions matching TRBD1. V shed 7 bases, J shed 4 bases, and the junction held 5 bases outside the gene matches. The CDR3 length is 14 residues. The CDR3 region has the DNA TGTGCCAGCACATCCGGGACAGGGTACAATGAGCAGTTCTTC. Translating gives CASTSGTGYNEQFF.

This clonotype has more than one count but fewer than ten. Sequence at one end of the junction differs from germline and may be a read error. The chain recombines TRBV15 with TRBJ2-7; maybe TRBD1 (6 bases). CDR3 length: 13 residues. CDR1 and CDR2 from the germline V gene are LNHNV and YYDKDF (reference sequence). DNA for the CDR3: TGTGCCACCAGCAGAGGAGGGAAAAACAGGGTAGGGTTC. Translating gives CATSRGGKNRVGF.

This chain links TRBV9 with TRBJ2-1; tentatively, D is TRBD1 (6 bases). The CDR3 has 14 residues. Germline V lookup: CDR1 SGDLS, CDR2 YYNGEE. V lost 2 bases and J 9 bases, leaving 15 bases between the germline ends. DNA of the CDR3: TGTGCCAGCAGCGTCTACAGGGAGAATGGTGAGCAGTTCTTC. Encoded protein: CASSVYRENGEQFF.

The chain joins TRBV27 to TRBJ2-4; no clear D. This CDR3 is built from 13 residues. Germline values: CDR1 MNHEY, CDR2 SMNVEV (reference sequence). V lost 4 bases and J lost 15, with 19 bases in between. The CDR3 is CASSSLTDPDPYF. As DNA, the CDR3 is TGTGCCAGCAGTTCTTTGACGGACCCAGATCCGTACTTC.

This chain joins TRBV20-1 and TRBJ2-4, with TRBD2 as a possible D gene (6 bases). With 3 bases removed from V and 0 bases from J, the gap between germline ends came to 15 bases. There are 16 residues in the CDR3. CDR1 and CDR2 from the germline V gene are DFQATT and SNEGSKA (reference sequence). The CDR3 spells CSARGTALLAKNIQYF. The CDR3 DNA is TGCAGTGCTAGGGGGACTGCCCTGCTAGCCAAAAACATTCAGTACTTC.

This clonotype has ten or more counts. The chain links TRBV6-1 to TRBJ2-5, with D possibly matching TRBD2 (6 bases). Per germline, CDR1 MNHNS and CDR2 SASEGT. Between the trimmed V and J ends, which lost 1 base and 7 bases, there was a span of 13 bases. The CDR3 length is 14 residues. The CDR3 is CASSEEAGTGTQYF. Here the CDR3 DNA reads TGTGCCAGCAGTGAAGAGGCGGGAACGGGGACCCAGTACTTC.

This clonotype was seen many times. V gene TRBV5-1 combines with J gene TRBJ2-7; weak D call: TRBD1 (6 bases). Germline V CDR1 and CDR2: SGHRS, YFSETQ. Trimming shortened V by 5 bases and J by 1 base, and 10 bases separated the two germline ends. This CDR3 spans 13 amino acids. For the CDR3, the DNA is TGCGCCAGCAGGAGACAGGAGTCCTACGAGCAGTACTTC. Its translation is CASRRQESYEQYF.

This clonotype was detected only a few times. The chain joins TRBV12-3 or TRBV12-4 to TRBJ2-7; 8 nucleotides line up with TRBD1. The CDR3 has 15 residues. V trimming: 1 base; J trimming: 5 bases; junction bases outside the gene matches: 7. The DNA for the CDR3 is TGTGCCAGCAGTTTAGGGTCAGGGGGCGTAAACGAGCAGTACTTC. Translated, it gives CASSLGSGGVNEQYF.

This clonotype was recorded a few times. The chain employs TRBV6-1 and TRBJ2-2; 10 bases fit TRBD2. V lost 7 bases and J lost 5; bases outside the gene matches: 7. Germline V lookup: CDR1 MNHNS, CDR2 SASEGT. This CDR3 has 15 amino acids. The CDR3 region has the DNA TGTGCCAGCAATAAAGCGGGAGGGGTAACCGGGGAGCTGTTTTTT. Protein: CASNKAGGVTGELFF.

In this sample, this clonotype turned up many times. The chain employs TRBV29-1 and TRBJ2-3; tentatively, D is TRBD1 (6 bases). The germline V gene encodes CDR1 SQVTM and CDR2 ANQGSEA. The CDR3 contains 15 residues. The V end was cut by 3 bases, the J end by 1 base, with 14 bases between. DNA of the CDR3: TGCAGCGTTGAGAAGAGGGGGAGCCGCACAGATACGCAGTATTTT. Its protein product is CSVEKRGSRTDTQYF.

V gene TRBV6-1 combines with J gene TRBJ2-7, with D unresolved. This CDR3 is built from 16 residues. The V gene's germline CDR1 is MNHNS and CDR2 SASEGT. V was shortened by 7 bases and J by 2 bases, with 21 bases between the two germline ends. The CDR3 sequence: CASIKMRRRNPYEQYF. The CDR3 DNA is TGTGCCAGCATCAAAATGAGGAGAAGGAATCCCTACGAGCAGTACTTC.

This clonotype was picked up a small number of times. The rearrangement uses TRBV6-1 and TRBJ2-1; D perhaps matches TRBD2 (7 bases). V gave up 1 base and J gave up 3 bases, with 10 bases separating them. This CDR3 region has 15 residues. Germline CDR1 is MNHNS and CDR2 is SASEGT. The chain's CDR3 is CASSEEGGGYNEQFF. The CDR3 DNA follows: TGTGCCAGCAGTGAAGAGGGGGGGGGCTACAATGAGCAGTTCTTC.

This clonotype was found many times. The chain carries TRBV6-2 or TRBV6-3 and TRBJ2-5; D perhaps matches TRBD2 (5 bases). Germline CDR1 reads MNHEY; CDR2 reads SVGEGT. The CDR3 runs to 14 residues. Trimming pared 7 bases from V and 5 bases from J, leaving 17 bases between. CDR3: CASNLRRLAETQYF. The CDR3, as DNA: TGTGCCAGCAACCTACGACGGCTAGCTGAGACCCAGTACTTC.

Ten or more counts support this clonotype. The chain uses TRBV12-3 or TRBV12-4 and TRBJ2-7; perhaps TRBD2 as D (6 bases). The CDR3 is 14 residues long. V gave up 1 base and J gave up 7 bases, with 14 bases separating them. The CDR3 nucleotides read TGTGCCAGCAGTTTAGGAGGGGTGGAGGGAGAGCAGTACTTC. Its translation is CASSLGGVEGEQYF.

J is TRBJ2-7 and V is TRBV2, with 7 bases identical to TRBD2. Germline trimming cut 4 bases from V and 7 bases from J; bases unmatched to any gene: 10. This CDR3 has 14 amino acids. Germline V gene lookup returns CDR1 SNHLY and CDR2 FYNNEI. CDR3 DNA sequence: TGTGCCAGCAGTGTCGGGGGAGGGGTGCCGGAGCAGTACTTC. Translated: CASSVGGGVPEQYF.

A note on this clonotype: With a much larger clone just one base away, this may be a read error. V is TRBV14 and J is TRBJ2-7, with D hard to call. Germline lookup yields CDR1 SGHDN and CDR2 FVKESK. CDR3 size: 14 residues. V lost 0 bases and J lost 3, with 9 bases in between. CDR3 coding DNA: TGTGCCAGCAGCCAAGAGGGCAACTACTACGAGCAGTACTTC. Translating gives CASSQEGNYYEQYF.

This clonotype came up many times. The chain uses TRBV12-3 or TRBV12-4 and TRBJ2-2; the D gene is possibly TRBD2 (5 bases). CDR3 length equals 14 residues. Trimming pared 2 bases from V and 7 bases from J, leaving 11 bases between. The DNA of the CDR3 is TGTGCCAGCAGTTTACTCGGGGTTCACGGGGAGCTGTTTTTT. It translates to CASSLLGVHGELFF.

The chain employs TRBV5-1 and TRBJ2-7; tentatively, D is TRBD1 (5 bases). The CDR3 is made up of 14 amino acids. Germline assignment: CDR1 SGHRS and CDR2 YFSETQ. V was clipped by 4 bases and J by 3 bases, with 14 bases between them. CDR3 DNA: TGCGCCAGCAGCGCCGGTGGGGCTGGCTACGAGCAGTACTTC. Translation gives CASSAGGAGYEQYF.

This clonotype has a handful of counts. The rearrangement joins TRBV11-2 to TRBJ2-1, with D uncertain. The CDR3 is 15 amino acids. The V and J ends lost 5 bases and 0 bases respectively, with 11 bases between them. Germline V lookup: CDR1 SGHAT, CDR2 FQNNGV. CDR3 in DNA: TGTGCCAGCAGCCCTTTTTCAAGCTCCTACAATGAGCAGTTCTTC. Amino acid sequence: CASSPFSSSYNEQFF.

The CDR3 DNA reads as TGTGCCAGCAGCAACCATCAGACAGGGATATACGAGCAGTACTTC. Translation gives CASSNHQTGIYEQYF. The gene calls are TRBV21-1 and TRBJ2-7; no DNA check was done on the table's D call, TRBD1. TRBV21-1 is a listed pseudogene. This CDR3 has 15 amino acids.

This clonotype was picked up a small number of times. The J gene is TRBJ1-1, the V gene TRBV10-3; D perhaps matches TRBD1 (5 bases). Germline V CDR1 and CDR2: ENHRY, SYGVKD. The CDR3 has 12 residues. V was trimmed by 3 bases and J by 6 bases, leaving 8 bases between them. CDR3 amino acids: CAISDRDAEAFF. CDR3 bases: TGTGCCATCAGTGACAGGGACGCTGAAGCTTTCTTT.

The sample holds a few counts of this clonotype. This chain links TRBV7-2 with TRBJ1-5, with a possible D match to TRBD1 (5 bases). V lost 5 bases, J lost 4 bases, and 9 bases lay in between. The CDR3 has 13 residues. The germline gives CDR1 SGHTA, CDR2 FQGNSA. For the CDR3, the DNA is TGTGCCAGCAGCCGCAAGGGGAATCAGCCCCAGCATTTT. Amino acid sequence: CASSRKGNQPQHF.

This clonotype showed up just a few times. The J gene is TRBJ2-3, the V gene TRBV12-3 or TRBV12-4; possibly TRBD1 or TRBD2 for D (5 bases each). Trimming removed 8 bases at V and 6 bases at J, with 18 bases between. The CDR3 has 14 amino acids. This CDR3 reads CASAGASRLDTQYF. The CDR3 DNA follows: TGTGCCAGCGCCGGGGCCAGCCGTTTGGATACGCAGTATTTT.